This is a list of T cell receptor beta chains from one sample in a study of response to subunit inactivated influenza vaccine. TCRdb re-called the RT-PCR reads with MiXCR, one entry per CDR3 protein. The sample lists approximately 300,000 distinct CDR3 sequences, 20% to 25% occurring once. The material sequenced was PBMCs from blood, taken 21 months after vaccination. The receptors originated from a man between 50 and 69 years old who received an inactivated influenza vaccine. Both conserved end residues are part of each CDR3. The order of the fields is J gene, D gene, clone size, V gene, CDR3 protein, CDR3 DNA. A D gene is named only where the DNA matches it firmly. Only part of the rows carry a size: once, few, many, or a class if the clone is expanded.

TRBJ1-1 TRBD1 . TRBV13 CAFRDRGSGTEAFF TGTGCCTTCCGGGACAGGGGATCAGGAACTGAAGCTTTCTTT
TRBJ1-2 . . TRBV7-9 CASSATGVYGYTF TGTGCCAGCAGCGCGACAGGAGTTTATGGCTACACCTTC
TRBJ2-1 . . TRBV12-3/TRBV12-4 CASSFGSGRYNEQFF TGTGCCAGCAGTTTCGGCAGCGGCCGATACAATGAGCAGTTCTTC
TRBJ2-7 . . TRBV4-2 CASSQGLSTEQYF TGTGCCAGCAGCCAAGGGCTATCGACCGAGCAGTACTTC
TRBJ1-4 . many TRBV12-3/TRBV12-4 CASSRIGGSNEKLFF TGTGCCAGCAGCAGAATAGGGGGTTCTAACGAAAAACTGTTTTTT
TRBJ1-5 . few TRBV4-3 CASSQDYGKQPQHF TGCGCCAGCAGCCAAGATTACGGCAAGCAGCCCCAGCATTTT
TRBJ1-1 . many TRBV4-2 CASSHFVDVANTEAFF TGTGCCAGCAGCCACTTTGTCGACGTAGCGAACACTGAAGCTTTCTTT
TRBJ2-3 . . TRBV9 CASSAFTGLDTQYF TGTGCCAGCAGCGCTTTCACAGGGTTAGATACGCAGTATTTT
TRBJ1-4 . . TRBV27 CASSLSGGDFNEKLFF TGTGCCAGCAGTTTATCCGGGGGGGACTTTAATGAAAAACTGTTTTTT
TRBJ1-5 . many TRBV20-1 CSARGGGPGAGQPQHF TGCAGTGCTAGAGGGGGGGGCCCGGGGGCAGGTCAGCCCCAGCATTTT
TRBJ2-3 TRBD2 . TRBV7-2 CASSFYGGGIIDTQYF TGTGCCAGCAGCTTCTACGGGGGGGGCATTATAGATACGCAGTATTTT